The 26 T cell receptor beta chains in this list originate from one sample, sequenced in a study of blood T cell repertoires in COVID-19. The data were produced by immunoSEQ multiplex PCR, yet TCRdb's version contains in-frame clones alone and is incomplete. This table holds 110,000 to 150,000 clones, about nine tenths found once. The sample taken for sequencing was PBMCs or T cells enriched from blood (not recorded which). Source of these receptors: a man aged 45-60 years who had recovered from COVID-19.

V usage is TRBV5-1 and J usage is TRBJ1-6, with D unclear. The V gene's germline CDR1 is SGHRS and CDR2 YFSETQ. Trimming stripped 1 base from V and 4 bases from J, with 6 bases between. This CDR3 comprises 14 residues. The CDR3 DNA follows: TGCGCCAGCAGCTTGTTACAGTATAATTCACCCCTCCACTTT. It specifies CASSLLQYNSPLHF.

In its sample, this clone was seen once. The V and J genes are TRBV6-2 or TRBV6-3 and TRBJ2-5; D not certain. The V and J ends lost 4 bases and 10 bases respectively, with 16 bases between them. CDR3 length: 13 amino acids. Germline V lookup: CDR1 MNHEY, CDR2 SVGEGT. CDR3 bases: TGTGCCAGCAGTTCCCTGGCCCCGACGGGCCAGTACTTC. It is translated as CASSSLAPTGQYF.

Only one count was recorded for this clone. This sequence joins TRBV7-8 and TRBJ1-2, with 8 bases identical to TRBD1. Germline-derived CDR1 and CDR2 are SGHVS and FQNEAQ. This CDR3 contains 13 residues. The trim removed 1 base at V and 6 bases at J, leaving 1 base unmatched. The CDR3 spells CASSLVTGDGYTF. CDR3 in DNA: TGTGCCAGCAGCTTAGTGACAGGGGATGGCTACACCTTC. Supplemented by reference TRBV7-8 and TRBJ1-2, the full variable domain reads GAGVSQSPRYKVAKRGQDVALRCDPISGHVSLFWYQQALGQGPEFLTYFQNEAQLDKSGLPSDRFFAERPEGSVSTLKIQRTQQEDSAVYLCASSLVTGDGYTFGSGTRLTVV.

The genes are TRBV7-9 and TRBJ2-5; 11 nucleotides match TRBD2. V was pared by 5 bases and J by 2 bases, with 4 bases of the junction left unmatched. There are 15 residues in the CDR3. CDR1 is SEHNR and CDR2 is FQNEAQ in the germline V gene (reference sequence). The DNA for the CDR3 is TGTGCCAGCAGCCACAGACTAGCGGGACAAGAGACCCAGTACTTC. Its protein is CASSHRLAGQETQYF.

This rearrangement joins TRBV5-6 to TRBJ1-1; the D gene is possibly TRBD1 (6 bases). This CDR3 comprises 15 residues. V was pared by 3 bases and J by 1 base, with 13 bases between. The germline CDR1 and CDR2 sequences are SGHDT and YYEEEE. CDR3 DNA: TGTGCCAGCAGCTCGAAACAGGGCGGGAACACTGAAGCTTTCTTT. It is translated as CASSSKQGGNTEAFF.

This clone was detected a few times. The chain couples TRBV5-1 to TRBJ2-2, with D maybe TRBD1 (5 bases). The CDR3 runs 15 residues. V lost 3 bases, J lost 0 bases, and 9 bases lay in between. Per germline, CDR1 SGHRS and CDR2 YFSETQ. Written as DNA, the CDR3 is TGCGCCAGCAGCTCGGACATTTCGAACACCGGGGAGCTGTTTTTT. Its protein product is CASSSDISNTGELFF.

The chain recombines TRBV5-1 with TRBJ1-5; 7 nucleotides agree with TRBD1. Germline trimming cut 5 bases from V and 2 bases from J; bases unmatched to any gene: 16. Per the germline V gene, CDR1 is SGHRS and CDR2 is YFSETQ. The CDR3 consists of 18 residues. CDR3 nucleotide sequence: TGCGCCAGCAGTTATTCGCCTCAGGGGGGTGGTGGCAATCAGCCCCAGCATTTT. Translation gives CASSYSPQGGGGNQPQHF.

The CDR3 region has the DNA TGTGCCAGTAGTGTGACAGGGGGCGAGCAGTACTTC. This gives the protein CASSVTGGEQYF. The chain has TRBV19 and TRBJ2-7; 9 nucleotides match TRBD1. Germline-derived CDR1 and CDR2 are LNHDA and SQIVND (reference sequence). V shed 5 bases and J 6 bases; nucleotides not matched to a gene: 2. CDR3 length equals 12 residues.

This clone was seen a handful of times. The chain employs TRBV7-9 and TRBJ1-2; no definite D call. The CDR3 has 18 residues. CDR1 is SEHNR, CDR2 FQNEAQ, per germline (reference sequence). V was clipped by 5 bases and J by 6 bases, with 28 bases between them. The CDR3 loop reads CASSTRDVLGLPTNGYTF. CDR3 bases: TGTGCCAGCAGCACCAGAGATGTCCTTGGACTACCTACCAATGGCTACACCTTC. Full variable domain (missing parts from reference TRBV7-9 and TRBJ1-2): DTGVSQNPRHKITKRGQNVTFRCDPISEHNRLYWYRQTLGQGPEFLTYFQNEAQLEKSRLLSDRFSAERPKGSFSTLEIQRTEQGDSAMYLCASSTRDVLGLPTNGYTFGSGTRLTVV.

This CDR3 is CASSHRGGIPYEQYF. The CDR3 DNA reads TGTGCCAGCAGCCACAGGGGGGGTATACCTTACGAGCAGTACTTC. This chain joins TRBV7-9 and TRBJ2-7; possible D gene TRBD1, 8 bases. CDR1 and CDR2 from the germline V gene are SEHNR and FQNEAQ (reference sequence). The germline V and J ends were trimmed by 5 bases and 4 bases, with 18 bases remaining between them. The CDR3 spans 15 residues.

The chain recombines TRBV3-1 (or the pseudogene TRBV3-2) with TRBJ2-3, with a tentative D call TRBD1 (5 bases). This CDR3 is built from 12 residues. The V gene lost 2 bases and the J gene lost 6 bases, with 6 bases spanning the gap. Per germline, CDR1 LGHDT and CDR2 YNNKEL (reference sequence). DNA of the CDR3: TGTGCCAGCAGCCAATACAGGGATACGCAGTATTTT. It encodes CASSQYRDTQYF.

A single count supports this clone. V and J are TRBV6-6 and TRBJ2-3; D is perhaps TRBD1 (6 bases). The V and J ends lost 11 bases and 2 bases respectively, with 11 bases between them. The CDR3 extends over 12 amino acids. CDR1 MNHNY and CDR2 SVGAGI come from the germline V gene (reference sequence). Here the CDR3 DNA reads TGTGCCGCGCAGGGGCCCACAGATACGCAGTATTTT. The encoded protein is CAAQGPTDTQYF.

The chain carries TRBV3-1 (or the pseudogene TRBV3-2) and TRBJ1-6; 7 bases line up with TRBD1. CDR1 LGHDT and CDR2 YNNKEL come from the germline V gene (reference sequence). V shed 4 bases, J shed 10 bases, and the junction held 4 bases outside the gene matches. This CDR3 has 13 residues. The CDR3 DNA reads TGTGCCAGCAGCCTCCCACAGGGGTCACCCCTCCACTTT. Encoded protein: CASSLPQGSPLHF.

The chain has TRBV30 and TRBJ1-3; no clear D. The CDR3 length is 14 residues. Looked up from germline, CDR1 is GTSNPN and CDR2 is SVGIG (reference sequence). Trimming removed 3 bases at V and 0 bases at J, with 9 bases between. For the CDR3, the DNA is TGTGCCTGGAGGCGGCAGCTCTCTGGAAACACCATATATTTT. Encoded protein: CAWRRQLSGNTIYF.

This chain uses TRBV5-1 with TRBJ1-6, with D perhaps matching TRBD1 (6 bases). In germline, CDR1 is SGHRS, CDR2 YFSETQ. The length of the CDR3 is 14 residues. The V end lost 4 bases, the J end lost 7 bases, and 12 bases lay between the germline ends. CDR3 in DNA: TGCGCCAGCAGCCCCATCACAGGGAATTCACCCCTCCACTTT. This sequence encodes CASSPITGNSPLHF.

This chain links TRBV7-8 with TRBJ2-7; 8 bases align to TRBD1. This CDR3 region has 15 residues. V trimming: 1 base; J trimming: 2 bases; junction bases outside the gene matches: 4. In germline, CDR1 is SGHVS, CDR2 FQNEAQ. The CDR3 DNA follows: TGTGCCAGCAGCTTAGAGCCAGGGGGCCCCTACGAGCAGTACTTC. Encoded protein: CASSLEPGGPYEQYF.

Remarks on this clone: Other DNA sequences in this specimen translate into the identical CDR3. The rearrangement joins TRBV18 to TRBJ2-5; a weak D match, TRBD1 (5 bases). Trimming shortened V by 5 bases and J by 2 bases, and 9 bases separated the two germline ends. Germline CDR1 is KGHSH and CDR2 is LQKENI. The CDR3 consists of 13 residues. CDR3 region: CASSAGQQETQYF. CDR3 nucleotide sequence: TGTGCCAGCTCAGCAGGGCAACAAGAGACCCAGTACTTC.

The chain links TRBV7-9 to TRBJ2-1, with D unclear. CDR1 is SEHNR, CDR2 FQNEAQ, per germline (reference sequence). The ends were cut back, 5 bases at V and 0 bases at J, with 5 bases in the middle. The CDR3 has 13 amino acids. CDR3 DNA: TGTGCCAGCAGCCCTCTCTCCTACAATGAGCAGTTCTTC. Its translation: CASSPLSYNEQFF.

The chain uses TRBV7-9 and TRBJ2-1, with 9 bases identical to TRBD2. V was clipped by 7 bases and J by 6 bases; unmatched bases: 4. Germline lookup yields CDR1 SEHNR and CDR2 FQNEAQ (reference sequence). The CDR3 length is 13 residues. Here the CDR3 DNA reads TGTGCCAGCACCGAGACTAGCGGCAATGAGCAGTTCTTC. Translation: CASTETSGNEQFF.

The V call is TRBV15, the J call TRBJ1-1, with 8 bases identical to TRBD1. V trimming: 9 bases; J trimming: 0 bases; junction bases outside the gene matches: 6. The CDR3 length is 14 residues. Germline V lookup: CDR1 LNHNV, CDR2 YYDKDF (reference sequence). The CDR3 DNA is TGTGCCACGAGACAGGGGCTATTGAACACTGAAGCTTTCTTT. This encodes CATRQGLLNTEAFF.

CDR3 in amino acids: CASTRTSGSTDTQYF. Written as DNA, the CDR3 is TGTGCCAGCACACGGACTAGCGGGAGCACAGATACGCAGTATTTT. This chain connects TRBV7-2 to TRBJ2-3, with 11 bases lining up with TRBD2. The V and J ends lost 7 bases and 0 bases, in that order; junction bases with no gene match: 3. The germline gives CDR1 SGHTA, CDR2 FQGNSA. The CDR3 covers 15 residues.

The rearrangement joins TRBV12-3 or TRBV12-4 to TRBJ2-5, with a possible D match to TRBD2 (5 bases). This CDR3 has 13 residues. V was clipped by 2 bases and J by 2 bases, with 6 bases between them. Written as DNA, the CDR3 is TGTGCCAGCAGTTTACGGGGACAAGAGACCCAGTACTTC. Protein sequence: CASSLRGQETQYF.

This sequence joins TRBV29-1 and TRBJ1-3, with D perhaps TRBD1 (6 bases). In germline, CDR1 is SQVTM, CDR2 ANQGSEA. V was cut by 6 bases and J by 0 bases, with 12 bases left in between. The CDR3 runs to 14 residues. The CDR3 reads CSVGGQSSGNTIYF. Here the CDR3 DNA reads TGCAGCGTCGGGGGGCAGTCCTCTGGAAACACCATATATTTT.

This clone was recorded a few times. The rearrangement uses TRBV27 and TRBJ2-2, with 7 bases fitting TRBD1. Germline V gives CDR1 MNHEY, CDR2 SMNVEV (reference sequence). This CDR3 region has 13 residues. V dropped 5 bases and J dropped 5; count of bases not matched to a gene: 2. DNA of the CDR3: TGTGCCAGCAGTAGACAGGGTACCGGGGAGCTGTTTTTT. It is translated as CASSRQGTGELFF.

The genes are TRBV10-2 and TRBJ2-7; the D is unclear. This CDR3 comprises 15 residues. The germline V gene encodes CDR1 WSHSY and CDR2 SAAADI. The V end lost 3 bases, the J end lost 1 base, and 13 bases lay between the germline ends. CDR3 sequence reads: CASSEQLSRSYEQYF. The DNA of the CDR3 is TGCGCCAGCAGTGAACAGCTCAGTCGTTCCTACGAGCAGTACTTC.

This rearrangement joins TRBV3-1 (or the pseudogene TRBV3-2) to TRBJ1-5; possible D gene TRBD1, 6 bases. The V gene's germline CDR1 is LGHDT and CDR2 YNNKEL (reference sequence). This CDR3 is 15 amino acids long. Trimming removed 4 bases from V and 3 bases from J, with 13 bases in between. The CDR3 loop is CASSPEGGVNQPQHF. CDR3 nucleotides: TGTGCCAGCAGCCCCGAGGGGGGGGTCAATCAGCCCCAGCATTTT.